The 6 T cell receptor beta chains presented below share a single source sample, sequenced in a study of T cell clonality in common variable immunodeficiency. Clones were read by immunoSEQ multiplex PCR, and TCRdb kept only the in-frame ones, dropping some. Singletons are absent from the sample, which has some 50,000 clones. The sequenced sample was peripheral blood mononuclear cells. The receptors were sampled from a person aged 18-70 years in good health.

This clone appeared many times. The sequenced fragment ends 3 residues before the CDR3 boundary, so the rest is inferred from the germline J gene. The chain carries TRBV6-2 or TRBV6-3 and TRBJ1-1, with TRBD1 matching 7 bases. Germline values: CDR1 MNHEY, CDR2 SVGEGT. With V trimmed by 7 bases and J by 7 bases, 15 bases remained unmatched. The CDR3 has 15 amino acids. The CDR3 bases that were read are TGTGCCAGCACCCTAATTAGACAGGGCGGGATTGAA. Translated: CASTLIRQGGIE. The full CDR3 protein is CASTLIRQGGIEAFF.

There are a few counts of this clone. The sequence runs out 3 residues before the end of the CDR3; the remainder is reconstructed from the germline J gene. The V and J genes are TRBV2 and TRBJ1-3; D perhaps matches TRBD1 (5 bases). V was pared by 6 bases and J by 1 base, with 7 bases between. Germline V gene data show CDR1 as SNHLY and CDR2 as FYNNEI. The length of the CDR3 is 13 residues. This CDR3 is CASSQGSGNTIYF. The sequenced part of the CDR3 DNA is TGTGCCAGCAGCCAGGGTTCTGGAAACACC.

This clone was seen repeatedly, ten times or more. This chain's CDR3 is CASSESRTVTYEQYF. The CDR3 bases that were read are TGTGCCAGCAGTGAAAGTAGGACAGTAACCTACGAG. The V gene is TRBV6-1, the J gene TRBJ2-7; D may be TRBD1 (6 bases). The read comes to an end 3 residues before the CDR3 does, leaving the germline J gene to fill in the end. From germline, CDR1 is MNHNS and CDR2 SASEGT. V lost 2 bases and J 2 bases, leaving 13 bases between the germline ends. CDR3 size: 15 residues.

In its sample, this clone was seen many times. Incomplete CDR3 DNA: TGCAGTGCGACCGGGACAGGGGCCCTGGGC. This sequence encodes CSATGTGALG. The whole CDR3 protein is CSATGTGALGYTF. V is TRBV20-1 and J is TRBJ1-2; 10 bases are shared with TRBD1. The CDR3 extends 3 residues past the end of the read, so its final part is completed from the germline J gene. This CDR3 contains 13 residues. Germline V gene lookup returns CDR1 DFQATT and CDR2 SNEGSKA (reference sequence).

This clone was seen only a few times. The CDR3 DNA, read in part, is TGTGCCAGTAGTACTCAGGGGAGCAATCAGCCG. Protein: CASSTQGSNQP. The CDR3 in full is CASSTQGSNQPQYF. The chain carries TRBV19 and TRBJ2-3; perhaps TRBD1 as D (6 bases). The sequenced fragment ends 3 residues before the CDR3 boundary, so the rest is inferred from the germline J gene. CDR1 and CDR2 (germline): LNHDA, SQIVND (reference sequence). CDR3 length: 14 residues.

This clone appeared many times. From the germline J gene comes the end of the CDR3, since the read stops 3 residues before it. The V call is TRBV19, the J call TRBJ2-7, with TRBD2 identical over 9 bases. This CDR3 comprises 15 residues. Germline values: CDR1 LNHDA, CDR2 SQIVND (reference sequence). V shed 2 bases, J shed 3 bases, and the junction held 5 bases outside the gene matches. The CDR3 sequence: CASSIQSGRYYEQYF. Incomplete CDR3 DNA: TGTGCCAGTAGTATACAAAGCGGGAGGTACTACGAG.